Following are 11 T cell receptor beta chains from one sample sequenced in a study of Ad26.COV2.S vaccination and SARS-CoV-2 variants. Treatment described: 19 received Ad26.COV2.S at low or high dose, single or two shots; roughly 5 received placebo; per-sample allocation not given. Collection of the samples took place on day 63 after the first injection of vaccine or placebo. Profiled with immunoSEQ multiplex PCR; TCRdb holds only in-frame clones, not every one. The repertoire has some 390,000 clones, about 88% of them found once; the top ten carry under 2%. The input for sequencing was peripheral blood, taken in a trial of Ad26.COV2.S vaccine versus placebo. These receptors all come from a person between 18 and 60 years old who received the Ad26.COV2.S COVID-19 vaccine or a placebo.

The CDR3 sequence: CASSPSGGGQQYF. The CDR3 nucleotides are TGTGCCAGCAGCCCTAGTGGCGGCGGGCAGCAGTACTTC. The chain is built from TRBV9 and TRBJ2-7, with D maybe TRBD2 (5 bases). V dropped 4 bases and J dropped 8 bases, with 16 bases sitting between them. The CDR3 length is 13 residues. Germline V lookup: CDR1 SGDLS, CDR2 YYNGEE.

This clone was seen just once. The V gene is TRBV5-4, the J gene TRBJ2-5; a weak D match, TRBD1 (5 bases). Germline CDR1 and CDR2: SGHNT and YYREEE (reference sequence). The V gene lost 0 bases and the J gene lost 5 bases, with 14 bases spanning the gap. CDR3 size: 15 residues. CDR3 bases: TGTGCCAGCAGCTTGGGTGCCTGGGGCGCGGAGACCCAGTACTTC. Amino acid sequence: CASSLGAWGAETQYF.

The V call is TRBV9, the J call TRBJ1-1; D gene uncertain. Deletions cut 2 bases from V and 8 bases from J, with 13 bases between. This CDR3 is 13 amino acids long. CDR1 and CDR2 from the germline V gene are SGDLS and YYNGEE. The CDR3 reads CASSVAPGFEAFF. DNA for the CDR3: TGTGCCAGCAGCGTCGCGCCGGGATTCGAAGCTTTCTTT. The complete variable domain, with remaining parts taken from reference TRBV9 and TRBJ1-1, reads DSGVTQTPKHLITATGQRVTLRCSPRSGDLSVYWYQQSLDQGLQFLIQYYNGEERAKGNILERFSAQQFPDLHSELNLSSLELGDSALYFCASSVAPGFEAFFGQGTRLTVV.

This chain links TRBV7-2 with TRBJ2-3, with a possible D match to TRBD1 (5 bases). Per germline, CDR1 SGHTA and CDR2 FQGNSA. This CDR3 has 13 amino acids. Trimming shortened V by 8 bases and J by 2 bases, and 11 bases separated the two germline ends. The CDR3: CASCQGTTDTQYF. The CDR3, as DNA: TGTGCCAGCTGCCAGGGAACCACAGATACGCAGTATTTT.

V gene TRBV28 combines with J gene TRBJ2-4, with D perhaps TRBD2 (5 bases). The germline V gene has CDR1 MDHEN and CDR2 SYDVKM. The CDR3 spans 15 residues. Trimming stripped 6 bases from V and 10 bases from J, with 22 bases between. The CDR3 loop reads CASSLGSPKSDIQYF. CDR3 bases: TGTGCCAGCAGCCTAGGGAGCCCGAAATCGGATATTCAGTACTTC. Supplemented by reference TRBV28 and TRBJ2-4, the full variable domain reads DVKVTQSSRYLVKRTGEKVFLECVQDMDHENMFWYRQDPGLGLRLIYFSYDVKMKEKGDIPEGYSVSREKKERFSLILESASTNQTSMYLCASSLGSPKSDIQYFGAGTRLSVL.

The gene calls are TRBV30 and TRBJ1-1; D is ambiguous. This CDR3 spans 15 amino acids. The germline V gene encodes CDR1 GTSNPN and CDR2 SVGIG (reference sequence). Trimming took 0 bases from V and 3 from J, leaving 14 bases between them. CDR3 region: CAWSVGPLRDTEAFF. DNA for the CDR3: TGTGCCTGGAGTGTTGGTCCGCTGCGGGACACTGAAGCTTTCTTT.

This chain uses TRBV19 with TRBJ2-3; no reliable D call. The CDR3 has 12 residues. The germline V gene has CDR1 LNHDA and CDR2 SQIVND (reference sequence). With 3 bases removed from V and 4 bases from J, the gap between germline ends came to 5 bases. The CDR3 is CASSMAPDTQYF. The CDR3 bases are TGTGCCAGTAGTATGGCTCCAGATACGCAGTATTTT.

This chain links TRBV19 with TRBJ1-5, with D maybe TRBD1 (6 bases). The CDR3 is 13 amino acids. V lost 6 bases, J lost 3 bases, and 9 bases lay in between. Germline V gene data show CDR1 as LNHDA and CDR2 as SQIVND (reference sequence). Written as DNA, the CDR3 is TGTGCCAGTAGAGGACAGTACAATCAGCCCCAGCATTTT. Its protein product is CASRGQYNQPQHF.

This chain connects TRBV11-2 to TRBJ2-2, with D possibly TRBD1 on 7 matching bases. This CDR3 has 15 residues. V lost 6 bases and J lost 5, with 16 bases in between. In germline, CDR1 is SGHAT, CDR2 FQNNGV. CDR3 DNA sequence: TGTGCCAGCAGGGTCGCGGGACAGAAAACCGGGGAGCTGTTTTTT. It codes for CASRVAGQKTGELFF.

The chain employs TRBV5-4 and TRBJ2-3; D call uncertain. The CDR3 spans 11 residues. Trimming removed 6 bases from V and 1 base from J, with 3 bases in between. From germline, CDR1 is SGHNT and CDR2 YYREEE (reference sequence). The CDR3 nucleotides are TGTGCCAGCACTGGCACAGATACGCAGTATTTT. Translated, it gives CASTGTDTQYF.

The V gene is TRBV5-1, the J gene TRBJ2-1; D is perhaps TRBD2 (7 bases). Germline V lookup: CDR1 SGHRS, CDR2 YFSETQ. The CDR3 extends over 15 amino acids. Between the trimmed V and J ends, which lost 3 bases and 5 bases, there was a span of 15 bases. In DNA, the CDR3 is TGCGCCAGCAGCTCCCAGGGAGGGGGACACAATGAGCAGTTCTTC. Translating gives CASSSQGGGHNEQFF.